This T cell receptor (beta chain) was found in a study of Graves' ophthalmopathy and Graves' hyperthyroidism. This CDR3 comprises 15 residues. Trimming stripped 5 bases from V and 7 bases from J, with 21 bases between. The authors isolated PBMCs from over 7.5 ml of fresh peripheral blood. This clonotype has a handful of counts. Scientists amplified the TCR beta CDR3 regions from RNA transcripts. Following a first-round RT-PCR that used HTBI primers, a second-round multiplex PCR was carried out. TCRdb analysed the multiplex PCR reads with MiXCR anew, one entry per CDR3 protein. The table has fewer than 250,000 distinct CDR3 sequences, about 32% seen once.

The source is a man aged 45-60 years with Graves' ophthalmopathy. The rearrangement joins TRBV12-3 or TRBV12-4 to TRBJ2-7; D gene uncertain. Sample: peripheral blood. The chain's CDR3 is CASSLEQLGPLEQYF. The CDR3 coding sequence is TGTGCCAGCAGTCTAGAGCAGCTAGGGCCCCTGGAGCAGTACTTC.